The rows below give T cell receptor beta chains drawn from one sample of a study of tumor-infiltrating lymphocytes in primary liver carcinoma. MiXCR, run by TCRdb on the multiplex PCR reads, gives a single entry per CDR3 protein. This sample has approximately 330,000 distinct CDR3 sequences, with about two thirds found just once. The material sequenced was peripheral blood. The receptors stem from a man aged 40-50 years with primary liver carcinoma and hepatitis B virus infection. The CDR3 runs from the conserved cysteine through the conserved F or W. The D gene is left open where the match is weak. The size field is filled for only some rows; it gives once, few, many or a size class.

d_call: NA; v_call: TRBV11-2; clone_size: NA; j_call: TRBJ2-7; cdr3_aa: CGSSRPRKPSERYF; cdr3_nt: TGTGGCAGCAGCCGGCCCAGGAAACCTTCCGAGCGGTACTTC
d_call: TRBD2; v_call: TRBV5-4; clone_size: few; j_call: TRBJ2-3; cdr3_aa: CASSLRGRATNTQYF; cdr3_nt: TGTGCCAGCAGCTTGCGTGGGAGGGCCACGAATACGCAGTATTTT
d_call: TRBD2; v_call: TRBV4-3; clone_size: many; j_call: TRBJ2-3; cdr3_aa: CASSQELARTDTQYF; cdr3_nt: TGCGCCAGCAGCCAAGAACTAGCGCGCACAGATACGCAGTATTTT
d_call: TRBD1; v_call: TRBV2; clone_size: NA; j_call: TRBJ2-5; cdr3_aa: CASTVRGTGDF; cdr3_nt: TGTGCCAGCACCGTCCGCGGGACAGGGGACTTC
d_call: NA; v_call: TRBV10-1; clone_size: few; j_call: TRBJ2-7; cdr3_aa: CASSESRQLEGNEQYF; cdr3_nt: TGCGCCAGCAGTGAGTCGAGACAGTTAGAGGGGAACGAGCAGTACTTC
d_call: NA; v_call: TRBV30; clone_size: NA; j_call: TRBJ1-3; cdr3_aa: CAWSPDSGPIYF; cdr3_nt: TGTGCCTGGAGTCCGGACAGCGGGCCCATATATTTT
d_call: NA; v_call: TRBV6-2/TRBV6-3; clone_size: NA; j_call: TRBJ1-4; cdr3_aa: CASSTYGHGGDEKPFF; cdr3_nt: TGTGCCAGCAGTACCTACGGACATGGAGGGGATGAAAAACCGTTTTTT
d_call: TRBD2; v_call: TRBV14; clone_size: many; j_call: TRBJ2-1; cdr3_aa: CASSHVAGLYNEQFF; cdr3_nt: TGTGCCAGCAGCCATGTAGCGGGACTCTACAATGAGCAGTTCTTC
d_call: TRBD1; v_call: TRBV28; clone_size: NA; j_call: TRBJ2-7; cdr3_aa: CASSPTPGQGDEQYF; cdr3_nt: TGTGCCAGCAGTCCCACTCCGGGACAGGGTGACGAGCAGTACTTC
d_call: NA; v_call: TRBV6-5; clone_size: NA; j_call: TRBJ2-3; cdr3_aa: CVSSYSGTDTQYF; cdr3_nt: TGTGTCAGCAGTTACTCTGGCACAGATACGCAGTATTTT
d_call: NA; v_call: TRBV29-1; clone_size: many; j_call: TRBJ2-2; cdr3_aa: CSVCRANTGELFF; cdr3_nt: TGCAGCGTTTGCAGGGCGAACACCGGGGAGCTGTTTTTT
d_call: NA; v_call: TRBV5-5; clone_size: many; j_call: TRBJ2-7; cdr3_aa: CASSQTFTNPYEQYF; cdr3_nt: TGTGCCAGCAGCCAGACCTTTACGAACCCCTACGAGCAGTACTTC
d_call: NA; v_call: TRBV10-1; clone_size: many; j_call: TRBJ2-2; cdr3_aa: CASSPGTTTGELFF; cdr3_nt: TGCGCCAGCAGTCCCGGGACCACCACCGGGGAGCTGTTTTTT
d_call: NA; v_call: TRBV29-1; clone_size: many; j_call: TRBJ2-5; cdr3_aa: CSVEGYQETQYF; cdr3_nt: TGCAGCGTTGAGGGGTACCAAGAGACCCAGTACTTC
d_call: NA; v_call: TRBV12-5; clone_size: NA; j_call: TRBJ1-4; cdr3_aa: CASGFFLPGLFF; cdr3_nt: TGTGCTAGTGGTTTCTTCCTACCCGGACTGTTTTTT
d_call: NA; v_call: TRBV11-2; clone_size: NA; j_call: TRBJ2-2; cdr3_aa: CASSLLGRATGKLFF; cdr3_nt: TGTGCCAGTAGCTTATTGGGAAGGGCCACCGGGAAGCTGTTTTTT
d_call: NA; v_call: TRBV11-1; clone_size: many; j_call: TRBJ2-1; cdr3_aa: CASRLGQNNEQFF; cdr3_nt: TGTGCCAGCAGACTAGGACAGAACAATGAGCAGTTCTTC
d_call: TRBD2; v_call: TRBV11-2; clone_size: NA; j_call: TRBJ2-7; cdr3_aa: CAGSSLTSGRADEQYF; cdr3_nt: TGTGCCGGCAGCTCATTGACTAGCGGGAGAGCCGACGAGCAGTACTTC
d_call: NA; v_call: TRBV5-4; clone_size: NA; j_call: TRBJ2-3; cdr3_aa: CASSLGAGSTDTQYF; cdr3_nt: TGTGCCAGCAGCTTGGGGGCGGGAAGCACAGATACGCAGTATTTT
d_call: TRBD2; v_call: TRBV11-3; clone_size: NA; j_call: TRBJ2-1; cdr3_aa: CASSTGTSIVGQFF; cdr3_nt: TGTGCCAGCAGCACCGGGACTAGCATCGTTGGGCAGTTCTTC